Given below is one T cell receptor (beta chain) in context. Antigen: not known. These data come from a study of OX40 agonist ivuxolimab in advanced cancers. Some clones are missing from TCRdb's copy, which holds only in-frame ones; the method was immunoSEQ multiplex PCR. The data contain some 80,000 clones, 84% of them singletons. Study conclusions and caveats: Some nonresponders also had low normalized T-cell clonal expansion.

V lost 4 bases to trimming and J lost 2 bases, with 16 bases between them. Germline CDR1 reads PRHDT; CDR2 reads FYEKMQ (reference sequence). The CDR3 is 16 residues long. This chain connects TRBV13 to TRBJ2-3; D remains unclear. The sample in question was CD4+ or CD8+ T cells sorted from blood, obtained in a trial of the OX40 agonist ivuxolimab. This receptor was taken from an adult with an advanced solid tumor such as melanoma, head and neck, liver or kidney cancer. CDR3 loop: CASSSRASTTTDTQYF. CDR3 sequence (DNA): TGTGCCAGCAGCTCCAGAGCGTCAACGACCACAGATACGCAGTATTTT.